Listed here are 12 T cell receptor beta chains from one sample, sequenced in a study of pediatric ulcerative colitis. Rectal tissue came from one to two pinch biopsies taken at colonoscopy. Measured with immunoSEQ multiplex PCR; TCRdb has only the in-frame clones, and not every one. The data contain some 15,000 clones, about 80% of them singletons. Sequenced sample: gut tissue. These receptor sequences come from a boy between 10 and 17 years old who was a control in a study of pediatric ulcerative colitis.

The chain combines TRBV18 with TRBJ2-3, with D possibly matching TRBD1 (7 bases). Trimming took 0 bases from V and 6 from J, leaving 13 bases between them. The germline V gene has CDR1 KGHSH and CDR2 LQKENI. There are 15 residues in the CDR3. DNA of the CDR3: TGTGCCAGCTCACCACCGACAGGGAGGTTGGATACGCAGTATTTT. This sequence encodes CASSPPTGRLDTQYF.

The V call is TRBV10-3, the J call TRBJ2-3; 8 nucleotides agree with TRBD2. Germline V gene sequence: CDR1 ENHRY, CDR2 SYGVKD. Unmatched junction bases numbered 3, after V lost 4 bases and J lost 0 bases. CDR3 length: 15 residues. DNA of the CDR3: TGTGCCATCAGTGTTAGCGGGGAGAGCACAGATACGCAGTATTTT. Translating it yields CAISVSGESTDTQYF.

The chain carries TRBV28 and TRBJ1-1, with 7 bases identical to TRBD1. Unmatched junction bases numbered 5, after V lost 6 bases and J lost 1 base. Germline lookup yields CDR1 MDHEN and CDR2 SYDVKM. This CDR3 is 14 amino acids long. This chain's CDR3 is CASRRNRGNTEAFF. CDR3 sequence (DNA): TGTGCCAGCAGGAGGAACAGGGGGAACACTGAAGCTTTCTTT.

This clone appeared a single time. This sequence joins TRBV9 and TRBJ1-6; 7 nucleotides align to TRBD1. The CDR3 runs 14 residues. V was pared by 2 bases and J by 10 bases, with 6 bases of the junction left unmatched. From germline, CDR1 is SGDLS and CDR2 YYNGEE. Written as DNA, the CDR3 is TGTGCCAGCAGCGTGACAGGGATAGAATCACCCCTCCACTTT. Translating it yields CASSVTGIESPLHF.

The J gene is TRBJ2-1, the V gene TRBV7-6; TRBD2 aligns across 13 bases. CDR3 length equals 15 residues. The J segment lost 7 bases and the V segment lost 5 bases, leaving 5 bases of the junction unmatched. The germline V gene encodes CDR1 SGHVS and CDR2 FNYEAQ. In nucleotides, the CDR3 is TGTGCCAGCAGCCTTCGGACTAGCGGGAGTAATGAGCAGTTCTTC. Encoded protein: CASSLRTSGSNEQFF.

The CDR3 here is CASMRNTGGGETQYF. The CDR3 DNA sequence: TGTGCCAGCATGAGGAATACGGGAGGCGGGGAGACCCAGTACTTC. V and J are TRBV4-2 and TRBJ2-5; TRBD2 agrees at 7 bases. V shed 7 bases, J shed 5 bases, and the junction held 13 bases outside the gene matches. There are 15 residues in the CDR3. In germline, CDR1 is LGHNA, CDR2 YNFKEQ.

The chain couples TRBV18 to TRBJ1-4; D unclear. Between the trimmed V and J ends, which lost 3 bases and 8 bases, there was a span of 13 bases. The germline CDR1 and CDR2 sequences are KGHSH and LQKENI. This CDR3 spans 14 amino acids. The CDR3 DNA is TGTGCCAGCTCACCGGACCAACCTGCCGAAAAACTGTTTTTT. Translated, it gives CASSPDQPAEKLFF.

This sequence joins TRBV9 and TRBJ2-1; D possibly corresponds to TRBD1 (5 bases). The CDR3 is 14 residues long. Trimming removed 4 bases at V and 4 bases at J, with 12 bases between. CDR1 is SGDLS and CDR2 is YYNGEE in the germline V gene. The CDR3 sequence is CASSPRTLYNEQFF. DNA for the CDR3: TGTGCCAGCAGCCCCAGGACACTGTACAATGAGCAGTTCTTC.

Here the CDR3 DNA reads TGTGCCAGCAGTTTAAAGGGGGGACAGGGACGTTATCAGCCCCAGCATTTT. Its translation: CASSLKGGQGRYQPQHF. The V and J genes are TRBV27 and TRBJ1-5, with 9 bases identical to TRBD1. CDR1 and CDR2 (germline): MNHEY, SMNVEV (reference sequence). With 2 bases clipped from V and 5 bases from J, the junction kept 10 bases outside the gene matches. The CDR3 has 17 amino acids.

This clone was counted only a few times. The chain links TRBV7-2 to TRBJ1-1; unclear D gene. This CDR3 has 13 residues. Germline assignment: CDR1 SGHTA and CDR2 FQGNSA. The V gene lost 7 bases and the J gene lost 4 bases, with 13 bases spanning the gap. CDR3 in amino acids: CASTNPSATEAFF. The CDR3 DNA is TGTGCCAGCACCAATCCCTCAGCCACTGAAGCTTTCTTT. Variable domain in full (rest from reference TRBV7-2 and TRBJ1-1): GAGVSQSPSNKVTEKGKDVELRCDPISGHTALYWYRQSLGQGLEFLIYFQGNSAPDKSGLPSDRFSAERTGGSVSTLTIQRTQQEDSAVYLCASTNPSATEAFFGQGTRLTVV.

This sequence joins TRBV19 and TRBJ2-1, with D possibly being TRBD2 (6 bases). Trimming stripped 5 bases from V and 10 bases from J, with 6 bases between. Germline CDR1 is LNHDA and CDR2 is SQIVND (reference sequence). The CDR3 is made up of 10 amino acids. CDR3 sequence: CASSGGEQFF. CDR3 nucleotide sequence: TGTGCCAGTAGTGGGGGGGAGCAGTTCTTC.

The V gene is TRBV29-1, the J gene TRBJ2-2, with TRBD2 matching 7 bases. Germline V lookup: CDR1 SQVTM, CDR2 ANQGSEA. This CDR3 has 16 residues. Trimming removed 7 bases from V and 1 base from J; junction bases left unmatched: 12. The CDR3 is CSARLFAGENTGELFF. In DNA form, the CDR3 reads TGCAGCGCCCGCCTTTTTGCGGGGGAGAACACCGGGGAGCTGTTTTTT.